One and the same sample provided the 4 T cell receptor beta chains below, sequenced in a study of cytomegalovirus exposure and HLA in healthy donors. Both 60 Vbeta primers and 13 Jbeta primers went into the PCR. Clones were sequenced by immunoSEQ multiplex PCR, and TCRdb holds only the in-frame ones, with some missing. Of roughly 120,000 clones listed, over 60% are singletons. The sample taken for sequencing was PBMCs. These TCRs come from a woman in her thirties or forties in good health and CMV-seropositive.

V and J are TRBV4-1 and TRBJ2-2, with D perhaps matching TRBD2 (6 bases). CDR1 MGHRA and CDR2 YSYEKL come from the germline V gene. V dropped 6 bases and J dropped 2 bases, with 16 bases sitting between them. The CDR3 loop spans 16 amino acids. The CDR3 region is CASRRDAGANTGELFF. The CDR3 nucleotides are TGCGCCAGCAGGCGGGACGCCGGGGCCAACACCGGGGAGCTGTTTTTT.

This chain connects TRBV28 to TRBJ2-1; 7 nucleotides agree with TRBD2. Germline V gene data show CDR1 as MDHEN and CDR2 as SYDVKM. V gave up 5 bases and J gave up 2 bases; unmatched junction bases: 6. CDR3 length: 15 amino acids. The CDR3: CASSAASGPYNEQFF. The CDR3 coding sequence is TGTGCCAGCAGTGCTGCTAGCGGACCCTACAATGAGCAGTTCTTC.

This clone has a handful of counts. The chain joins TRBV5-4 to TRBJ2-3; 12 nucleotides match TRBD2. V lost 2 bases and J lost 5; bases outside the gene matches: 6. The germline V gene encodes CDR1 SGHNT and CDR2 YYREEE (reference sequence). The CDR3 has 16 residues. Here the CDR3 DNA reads TGTGCCAGCAGCTTCCGACTAGCGGGAGCGGTAGATACGCAGTATTTT. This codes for CASSFRLAGAVDTQYF.

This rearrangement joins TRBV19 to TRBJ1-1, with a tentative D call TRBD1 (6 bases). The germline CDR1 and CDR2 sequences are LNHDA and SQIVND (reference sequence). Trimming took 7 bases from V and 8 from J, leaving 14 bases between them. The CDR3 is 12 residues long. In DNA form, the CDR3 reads TGTGCCAGTAAAAACAGGGTAACCGAAGCTTTCTTT. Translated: CASKNRVTEAFF.